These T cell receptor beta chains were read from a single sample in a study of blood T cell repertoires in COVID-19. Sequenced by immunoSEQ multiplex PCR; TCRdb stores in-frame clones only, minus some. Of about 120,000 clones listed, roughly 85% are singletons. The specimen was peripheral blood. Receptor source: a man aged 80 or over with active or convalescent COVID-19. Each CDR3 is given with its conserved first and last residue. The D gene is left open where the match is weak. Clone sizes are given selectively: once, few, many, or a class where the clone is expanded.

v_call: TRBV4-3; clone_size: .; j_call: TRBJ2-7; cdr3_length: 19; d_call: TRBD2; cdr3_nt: TGCGCCAGCAGCCAAGAATTTGGTACAGGACTAGCCGAGACCTACGAGCAGTACTTC; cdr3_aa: CASSQEFGTGLAETYEQYF
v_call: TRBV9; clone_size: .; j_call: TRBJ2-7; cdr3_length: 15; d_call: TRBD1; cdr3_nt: TGTGCCAGCAGCGTAGCCCCGGACAGGAACCACGAGCAGTACTTC; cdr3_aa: CASSVAPDRNHEQYF
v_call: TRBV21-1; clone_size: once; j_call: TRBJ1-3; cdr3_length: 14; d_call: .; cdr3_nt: TGTGCCAGCCTCAGGGGGCGCTCTGGAAACACCATATATTTT; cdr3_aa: CASLRGRSGNTIYF
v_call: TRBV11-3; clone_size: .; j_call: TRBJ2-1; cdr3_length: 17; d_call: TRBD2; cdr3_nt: TGTGCCAGCAGCTCCTCCGGGACTAGCGGGAGTCACAATGAGCAGTTCTTC; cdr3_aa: CASSSSGTSGSHNEQFF
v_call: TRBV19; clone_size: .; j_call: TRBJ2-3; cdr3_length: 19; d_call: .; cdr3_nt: TGTGCCAGTAGTATTAGGATAGGTAGAATAGGCCCAGGGCGAGATACGCAGTATTTT; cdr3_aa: CASSIRIGRIGPGRDTQYF
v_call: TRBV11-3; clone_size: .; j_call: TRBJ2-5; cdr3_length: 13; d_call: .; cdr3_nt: TGTGCCAGCAGCCAACAGTCGACGGAGACCCAGTACTTC; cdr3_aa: CASSQQSTETQYF
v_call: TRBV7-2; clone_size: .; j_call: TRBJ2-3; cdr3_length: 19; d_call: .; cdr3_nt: TGTGCCAGCAGTACTTTCCCCGGGACAAGATTTATTCACAGAGGTACGCAGTATTTT; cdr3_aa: CASSTFPGTRFIHRGTQYF
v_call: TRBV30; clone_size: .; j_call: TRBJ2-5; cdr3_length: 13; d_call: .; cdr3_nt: TGTGCCTGGAGTGCCCCGGGGAAAGAGACCCAGTACTTC; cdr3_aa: CAWSAPGKETQYF
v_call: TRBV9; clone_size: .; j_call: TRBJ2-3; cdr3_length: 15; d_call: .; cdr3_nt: TGTGCCAGCAATATCAATGCGGTAGCAGGGGATACGCAGTATTTT; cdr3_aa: CASNINAVAGDTQYF
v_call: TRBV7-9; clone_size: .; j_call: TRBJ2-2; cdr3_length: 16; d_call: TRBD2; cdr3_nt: TGTGCCAGCAGTGCTAGCGGGAGTCCATACACCGGGGAGCTGTTTTTT; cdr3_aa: CASSASGSPYTGELFF
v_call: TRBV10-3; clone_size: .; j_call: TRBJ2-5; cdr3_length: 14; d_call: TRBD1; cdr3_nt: TGTGCCATCAGCCTGGGGACAGATCAAGAGACCCAGTACTTC; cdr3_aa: CAISLGTDQETQYF
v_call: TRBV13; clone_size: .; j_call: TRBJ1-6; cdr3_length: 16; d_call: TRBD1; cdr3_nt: TGTGCCAGCAGCCCGGGACAGGGGGTTGTTAATTCACCCCTCCACTTT; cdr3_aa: CASSPGQGVVNSPLHF
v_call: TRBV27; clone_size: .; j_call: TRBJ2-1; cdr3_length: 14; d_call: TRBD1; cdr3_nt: TGTGCCAGCAGCGCTGTGACAGGGTGGTATGAGCAGTTCTTC; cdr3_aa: CASSAVTGWYEQFF
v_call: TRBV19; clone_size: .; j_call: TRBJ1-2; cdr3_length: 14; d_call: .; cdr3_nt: TGTGCCAGTAGTCCCGGACTTCCCAACTATGGCTACACCTTC; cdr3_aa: CASSPGLPNYGYTF
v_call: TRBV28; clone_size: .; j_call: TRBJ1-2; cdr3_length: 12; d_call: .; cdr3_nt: TGTGCCAGCACCCCACGAGACTATGGCTACACCTTC; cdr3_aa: CASTPRDYGYTF
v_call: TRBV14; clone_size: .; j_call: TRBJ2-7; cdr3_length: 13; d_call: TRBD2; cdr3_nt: TGTGCCAGCAGCCAATATAGCGGGGGAGGGCAGTACTTC; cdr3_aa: CASSQYSGGGQYF
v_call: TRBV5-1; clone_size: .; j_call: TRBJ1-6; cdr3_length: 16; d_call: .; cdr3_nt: TGCGCCAGCAGCTTGGCGGGGAAGGCTGAGAATTCACCCCTCCACTTT; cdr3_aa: CASSLAGKAENSPLHF
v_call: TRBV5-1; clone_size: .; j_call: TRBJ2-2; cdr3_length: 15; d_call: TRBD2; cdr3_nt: TGCGCCAGCAAAGGAGGGACTAGCCCCACCGGGGAGCTGTTTTTT; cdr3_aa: CASKGGTSPTGELFF
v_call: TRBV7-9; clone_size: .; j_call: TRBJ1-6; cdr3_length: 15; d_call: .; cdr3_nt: TGTGCCAGCAGCTTAAGCCGCTCCTATAATTCACCCCTCCACTTT; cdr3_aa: CASSLSRSYNSPLHF
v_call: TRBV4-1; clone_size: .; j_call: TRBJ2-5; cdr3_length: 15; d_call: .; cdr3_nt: TGCGCCAGCAGCCAAGATGACAGGCGCTGGGAGACCCAGTACTTC; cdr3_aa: CASSQDDRRWETQYF
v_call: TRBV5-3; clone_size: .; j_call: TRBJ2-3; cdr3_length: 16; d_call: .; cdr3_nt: TGTGCCAGAAGCTTGGGAATCGGGTTGGGCACAGATACGCAGTATTTT; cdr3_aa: CARSLGIGLGTDTQYF
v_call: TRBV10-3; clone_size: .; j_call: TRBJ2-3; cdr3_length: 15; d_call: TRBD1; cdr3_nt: TGTGCCATAAAAAGGACAGGGACAGGCACAGATACGCAGTATTTT; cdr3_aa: CAIKRTGTGTDTQYF
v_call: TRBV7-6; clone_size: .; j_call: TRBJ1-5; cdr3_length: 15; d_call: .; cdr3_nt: TGTGCCAGCAGCTTATCCCCTGCAGGGAATCAGCCCCAGCATTTT; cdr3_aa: CASSLSPAGNQPQHF
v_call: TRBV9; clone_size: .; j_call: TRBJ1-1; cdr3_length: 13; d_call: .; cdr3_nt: TGTGCCAGCAGCCTCCAGGGTAACACTGAAGCTTTCTTT; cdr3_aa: CASSLQGNTEAFF
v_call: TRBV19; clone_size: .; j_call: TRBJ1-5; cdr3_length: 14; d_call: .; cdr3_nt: TGTGCCAGTAGTTCGGACTCATACAATCAGCCCCAGCATTTT; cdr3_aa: CASSSDSYNQPQHF
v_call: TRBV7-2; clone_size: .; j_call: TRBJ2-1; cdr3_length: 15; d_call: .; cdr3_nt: TGTGCCAGCAGCGGGGACTCCGGTAGGGGCAATGAGCAGTTCTTC; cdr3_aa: CASSGDSGRGNEQFF
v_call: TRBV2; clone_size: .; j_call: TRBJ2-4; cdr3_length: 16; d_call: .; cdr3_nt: TGTGCCAGCTCGGGACAAGAAGTGGCCCAGGCCAACATTCAGTACTTC; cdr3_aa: CASSGQEVAQANIQYF
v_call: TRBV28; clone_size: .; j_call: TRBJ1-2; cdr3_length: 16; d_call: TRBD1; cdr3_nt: TGTGCCAGCAGTCCCGGGACAGGAGCTTTTAACTATGGCTACACCTTC; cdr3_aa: CASSPGTGAFNYGYTF
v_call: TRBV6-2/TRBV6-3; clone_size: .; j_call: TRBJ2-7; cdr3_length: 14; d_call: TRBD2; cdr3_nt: TGTGCCAGCAGTAAAGGACTAGCGTTATACGAGCAGTACTTC; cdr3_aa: CASSKGLALYEQYF
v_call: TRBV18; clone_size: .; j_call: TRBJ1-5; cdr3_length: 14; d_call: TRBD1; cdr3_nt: TGTGCCAGCTCACGACGACAGGGGAATCAGCCCCAGCATTTT; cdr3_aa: CASSRRQGNQPQHF
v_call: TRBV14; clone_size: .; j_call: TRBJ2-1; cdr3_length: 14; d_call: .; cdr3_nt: TGTGCCAGCAGCCAAGGAGTTAGAGTATTTGAGCAGTTCTTC; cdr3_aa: CASSQGVRVFEQFF
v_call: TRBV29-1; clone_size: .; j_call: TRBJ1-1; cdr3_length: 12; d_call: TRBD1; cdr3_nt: TGCAGCGTATGGGACAGGGGGAGTCCGGCTTTCTTT; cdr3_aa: CSVWDRGSPAFF
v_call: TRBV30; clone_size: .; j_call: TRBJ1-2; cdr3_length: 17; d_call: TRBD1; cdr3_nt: TGTGCCTGGAGGTATACAGGACAGGGGACGAGAGGATATGGCTACACCTTC; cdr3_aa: CAWRYTGQGTRGYGYTF
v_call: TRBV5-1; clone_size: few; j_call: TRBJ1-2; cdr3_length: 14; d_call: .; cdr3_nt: TGCGCCAGCAGCTTAGGACGGAGGGAGAGTGGCTACACCTTC; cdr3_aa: CASSLGRRESGYTF
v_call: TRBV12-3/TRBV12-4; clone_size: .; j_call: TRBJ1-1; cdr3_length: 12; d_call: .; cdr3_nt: TGTGCCAGCAGTCAGGGTTTCACTGAAGCTTTCTTT; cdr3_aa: CASSQGFTEAFF
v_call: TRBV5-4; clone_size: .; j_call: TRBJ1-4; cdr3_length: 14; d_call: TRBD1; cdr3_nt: TGTGCCAGCAGCTTCGACAGGGTTAATGAAAAACTGTTTTTT; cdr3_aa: CASSFDRVNEKLFF
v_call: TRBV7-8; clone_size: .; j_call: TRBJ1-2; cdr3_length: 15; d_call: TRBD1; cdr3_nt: TGTGCCAGCAGCTATGCTGGACAGGGAATCTATGGCTACACCTTC; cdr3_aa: CASSYAGQGIYGYTF
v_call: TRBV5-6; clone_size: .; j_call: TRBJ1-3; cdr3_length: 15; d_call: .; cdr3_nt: TGTGCCAGCAGCCCAGGACTGGCATCTGGAAACACCATATATTTT; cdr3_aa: CASSPGLASGNTIYF
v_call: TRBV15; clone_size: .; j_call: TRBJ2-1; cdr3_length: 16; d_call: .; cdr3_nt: TGTGCCACCAGCAACCCTGGAACTAGCTCCTACAATGAGCAGTTCTTC; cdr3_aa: CATSNPGTSSYNEQFF
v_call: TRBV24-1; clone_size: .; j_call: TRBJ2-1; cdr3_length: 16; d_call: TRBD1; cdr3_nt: TGTGCCACCAGTGATACCCGGGACAGGGGGGGCAATGAGCAGTTCTTC; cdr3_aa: CATSDTRDRGGNEQFF
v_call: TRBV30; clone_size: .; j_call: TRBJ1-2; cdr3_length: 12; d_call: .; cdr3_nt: TGTGCCGCAGGCCGGAGGGGCTATGGCTACACCTTC; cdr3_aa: CAAGRRGYGYTF